This T cell receptor beta chain was recovered during a study of PD-1 blockade in classical Hodgkin lymphoma. Only in-frame clones appear in the TCRdb table, and some are missing; sequencing was by immunoSEQ multiplex PCR. The sample comprises some 9,300 clones, about three quarters of which are singletons, and 4.6% rests with the top ten. V lost 4 bases to trimming and J lost 7 bases, with 7 bases between them. This CDR3 is built from 11 residues. From germline, CDR1 is SNHLY and CDR2 FYNNEI. Time point given: cycle 4 day 1 (C4D1), after 6 weeks of nivolumab. No patient escaped relapse after autologous stem cell transplantation, and brentuximab vedotin exposure varied. It was by magnetic negative selection that CD4+ T cells were purified from thawed PBMCs.

The chain recombines TRBV2 with TRBJ1-1; D gene ambiguous. The TCR comes from a human donor with classical Hodgkin lymphoma. The sample in question was CD4+ T cells from blood, obtained before the fourth cycle of nivolumab. CDR3 sequence (DNA): TGTGCCAGCAGTGGGCAAATTGAAGCTTTCTTT. It is translated as CASSGQIEAFF.